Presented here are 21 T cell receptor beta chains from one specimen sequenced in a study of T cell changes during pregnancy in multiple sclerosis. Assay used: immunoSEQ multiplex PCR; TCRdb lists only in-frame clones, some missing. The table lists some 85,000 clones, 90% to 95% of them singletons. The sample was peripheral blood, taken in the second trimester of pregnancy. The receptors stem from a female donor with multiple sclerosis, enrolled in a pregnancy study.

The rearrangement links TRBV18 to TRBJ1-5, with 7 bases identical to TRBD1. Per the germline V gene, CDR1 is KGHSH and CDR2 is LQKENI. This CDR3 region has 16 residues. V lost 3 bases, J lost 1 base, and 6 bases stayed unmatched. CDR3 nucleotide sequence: TGTGCCAGCTCACCGTTAGGGACAGAGAGCAATCAGCCCCAGCATTTT. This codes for CASSPLGTESNQPQHF. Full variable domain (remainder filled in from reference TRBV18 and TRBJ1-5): NAGVMQNPRHLVRRRGQEARLRCSPMKGHSHVYWYRQLPEEGLKFMVYLQKENIIDESGMPKERFSAEFPKEGPSILRIQQVVRGDSAAYFCASSPLGTESNQPQHFGDGTRLSIL.

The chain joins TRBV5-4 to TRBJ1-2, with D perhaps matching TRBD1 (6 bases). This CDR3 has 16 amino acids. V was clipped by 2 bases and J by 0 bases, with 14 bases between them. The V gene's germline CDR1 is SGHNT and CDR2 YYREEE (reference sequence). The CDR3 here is CASSFGQTPANYGYTF. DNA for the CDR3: TGTGCCAGCAGCTTCGGACAGACTCCAGCTAACTATGGCTACACCTTC.

The CDR3 loop reads CSVEDGSGGEAFF. In DNA form, the CDR3 reads TGCAGCGTTGAAGACGGTTCGGGGGGAGAAGCTTTCTTT. This sequence joins TRBV29-1 and TRBJ1-1; possibly TRBD1 for D (5 bases). Trimming cost V 0 bases and J 8 bases, with 13 bases left between them. Germline loops: CDR1 SQVTM, CDR2 ANQGSEA. The CDR3 has 13 residues.

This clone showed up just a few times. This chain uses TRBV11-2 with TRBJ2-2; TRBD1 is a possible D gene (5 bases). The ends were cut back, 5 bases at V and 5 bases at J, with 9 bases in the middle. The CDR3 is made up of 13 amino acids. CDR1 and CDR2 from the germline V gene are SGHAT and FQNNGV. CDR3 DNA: TGTGCCAGCAGCCATGACAGAACCGGGGAGCTGTTTTTT. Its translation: CASSHDRTGELFF. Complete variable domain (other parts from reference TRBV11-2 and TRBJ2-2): EAGVAQSPRYKIIEKRQSVAFWCNPISGHATLYWYQQILGQGPKLLIQFQNNGVVDDSQLPKDRFSAERLKGVDSTLKIQPAKLEDSAVYLCASSHDRTGELFFGEGSRLTVL.

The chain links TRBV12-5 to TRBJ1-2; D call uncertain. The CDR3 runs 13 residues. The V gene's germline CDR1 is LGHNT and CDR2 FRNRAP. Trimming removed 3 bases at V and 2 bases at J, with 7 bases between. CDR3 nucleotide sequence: TGTGCTAGTGGTTTCGAGGCGAACTATGGCTACACCTTC. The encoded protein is CASGFEANYGYTF.

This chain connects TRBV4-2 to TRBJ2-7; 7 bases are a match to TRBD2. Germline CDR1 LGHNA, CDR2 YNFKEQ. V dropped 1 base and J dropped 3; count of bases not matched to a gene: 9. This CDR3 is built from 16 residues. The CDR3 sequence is CASSQVESGGIYEQYF. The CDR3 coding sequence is TGTGCCAGCAGCCAAGTAGAATCGGGAGGAATCTACGAGCAGTACTTC.

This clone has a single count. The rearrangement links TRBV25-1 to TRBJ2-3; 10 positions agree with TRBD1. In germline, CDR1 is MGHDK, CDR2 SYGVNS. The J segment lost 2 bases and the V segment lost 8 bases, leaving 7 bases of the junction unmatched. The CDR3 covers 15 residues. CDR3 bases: TGTGCCAGCTCCCGGACAGGGGGGCCCACAGATACGCAGTATTTT. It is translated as CASSRTGGPTDTQYF.

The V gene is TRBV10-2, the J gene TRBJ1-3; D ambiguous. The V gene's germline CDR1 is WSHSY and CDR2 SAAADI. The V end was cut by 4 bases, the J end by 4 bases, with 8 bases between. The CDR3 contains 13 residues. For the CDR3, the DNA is TGCGCCAGCAGTGGAGGGAACGGAAACACCATATATTTT. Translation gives CASSGGNGNTIYF.

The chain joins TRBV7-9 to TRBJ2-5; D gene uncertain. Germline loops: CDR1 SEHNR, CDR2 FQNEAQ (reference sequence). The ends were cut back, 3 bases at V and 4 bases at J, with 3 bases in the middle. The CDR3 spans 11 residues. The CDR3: CASSFGETQYF. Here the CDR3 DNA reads TGTGCCAGCAGCTTCGGAGAGACCCAGTACTTC.

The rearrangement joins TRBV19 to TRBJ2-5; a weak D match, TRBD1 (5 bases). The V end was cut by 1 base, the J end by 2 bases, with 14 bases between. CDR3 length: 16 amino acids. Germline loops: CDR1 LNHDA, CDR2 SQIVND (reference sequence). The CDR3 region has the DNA TGTGCCAGTAGTATAGCTGCAGGGATGAGACAAGAGACCCAGTACTTC. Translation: CASSIAAGMRQETQYF.

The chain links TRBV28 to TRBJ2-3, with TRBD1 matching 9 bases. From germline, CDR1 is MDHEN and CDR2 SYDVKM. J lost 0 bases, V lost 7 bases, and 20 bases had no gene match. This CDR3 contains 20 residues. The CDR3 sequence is CASTQRVGDRETLSTDTQYF. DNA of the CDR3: TGTGCCAGCACCCAAAGGGTAGGGGACAGGGAGACACTTAGCACAGATACGCAGTATTTT. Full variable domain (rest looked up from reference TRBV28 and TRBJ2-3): DVKVTQSSRYLVKRTGEKVFLECVQDMDHENMFWYRQDPGLGLRLIYFSYDVKMKEKGDIPEGYSVSREKKERFSLILESASTNQTSMYLCASTQRVGDRETLSTDTQYFGPGTRLTVL.

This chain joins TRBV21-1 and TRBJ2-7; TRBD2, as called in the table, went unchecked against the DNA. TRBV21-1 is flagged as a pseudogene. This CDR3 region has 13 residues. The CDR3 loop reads CASSKPSGSEQYF. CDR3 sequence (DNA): TGTGCCAGCAGCAAACCTAGCGGGAGCGAGCAGTACTTC.

Written as DNA, the CDR3 is TGTGCCAGCAGTTCGCTACACAGGCTGCCCTACGAGCAGTACTTC. Residues: CASSSLHRLPYEQYF. This chain joins TRBV28 and TRBJ2-7, with a tentative D call TRBD1 (5 bases). The CDR3 runs to 15 residues. Germline loops: CDR1 MDHEN, CDR2 SYDVKM. Trimming took off 4 bases at V and 2 bases at J, with 15 bases between the two ends. The full variable domain, completed using reference TRBV28 and TRBJ2-7, is DVKVTQSSRYLVKRTGEKVFLECVQDMDHENMFWYRQDPGLGLRLIYFSYDVKMKEKGDIPEGYSVSREKKERFSLILESASTNQTSMYLCASSSLHRLPYEQYFGPGTRLTVT.

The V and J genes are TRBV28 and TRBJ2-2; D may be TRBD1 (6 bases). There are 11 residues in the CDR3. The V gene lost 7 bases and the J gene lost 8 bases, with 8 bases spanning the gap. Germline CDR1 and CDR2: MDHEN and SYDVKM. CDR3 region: CASTRGGELFF. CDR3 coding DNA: TGTGCCAGCACTAGGGGGGGGGAGCTGTTTTTT.

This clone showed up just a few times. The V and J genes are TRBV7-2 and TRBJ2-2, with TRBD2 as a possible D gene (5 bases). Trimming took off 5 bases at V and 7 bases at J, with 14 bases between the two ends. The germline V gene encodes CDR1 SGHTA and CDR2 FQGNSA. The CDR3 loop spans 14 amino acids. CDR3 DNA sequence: TGTGCCAGCAGCCCTATGGTTGGGAGCGGGGAGCTGTTTTTT. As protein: CASSPMVGSGELFF.

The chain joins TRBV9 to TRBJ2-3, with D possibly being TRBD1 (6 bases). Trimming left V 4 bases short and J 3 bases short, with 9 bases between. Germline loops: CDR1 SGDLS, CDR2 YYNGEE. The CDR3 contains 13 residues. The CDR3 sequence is CASSFGQTDTQYF. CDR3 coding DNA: TGTGCCAGCAGCTTTGGACAGACAGATACGCAGTATTTT. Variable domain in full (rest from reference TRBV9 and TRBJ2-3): DSGVTQTPKHLITATGQRVTLRCSPRSGDLSVYWYQQSLDQGLQFLIQYYNGEERAKGNILERFSAQQFPDLHSELNLSSLELGDSALYFCASSFGQTDTQYFGPGTRLTVL.

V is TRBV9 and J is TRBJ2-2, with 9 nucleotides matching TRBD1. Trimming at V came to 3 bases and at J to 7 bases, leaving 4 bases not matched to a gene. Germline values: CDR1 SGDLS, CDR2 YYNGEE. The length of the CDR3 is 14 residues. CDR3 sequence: CASSGGQGNGELFF. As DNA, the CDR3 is TGTGCCAGCAGCGGCGGACAGGGGAACGGGGAGCTGTTTTTT.

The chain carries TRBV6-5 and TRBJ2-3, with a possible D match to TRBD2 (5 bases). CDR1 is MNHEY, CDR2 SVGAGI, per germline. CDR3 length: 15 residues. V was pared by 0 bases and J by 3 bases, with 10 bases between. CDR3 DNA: TGTGCCAGCAGTTACTCCAGCCCGGGGACAGATACGCAGTATTTT. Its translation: CASSYSSPGTDTQYF.

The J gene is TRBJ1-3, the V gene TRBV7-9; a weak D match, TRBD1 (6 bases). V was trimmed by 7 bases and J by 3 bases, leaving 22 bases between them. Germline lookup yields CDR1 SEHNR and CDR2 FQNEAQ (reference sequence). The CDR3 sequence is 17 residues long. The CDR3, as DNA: TGTGCCAGCACCATATCTCCTTGGGGGCTCGATGGAAACACCATATATTTT. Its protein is CASTISPWGLDGNTIYF.

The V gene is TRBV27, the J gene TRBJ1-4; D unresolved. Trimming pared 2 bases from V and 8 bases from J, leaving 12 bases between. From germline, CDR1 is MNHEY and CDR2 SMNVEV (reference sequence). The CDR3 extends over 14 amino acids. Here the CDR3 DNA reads TGTGCCAGCAGTTTACCGGGGAAGGCGGAAAAACTGTTTTTT. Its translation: CASSLPGKAEKLFF.

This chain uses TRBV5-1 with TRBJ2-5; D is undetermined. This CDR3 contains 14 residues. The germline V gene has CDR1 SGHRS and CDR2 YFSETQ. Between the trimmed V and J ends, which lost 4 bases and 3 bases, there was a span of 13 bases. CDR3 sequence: CASSGEVPKETQYF. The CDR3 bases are TGCGCCAGCAGCGGCGAGGTACCAAAAGAGACCCAGTACTTC.